The present entry profiles one T cell receptor (beta chain) with its context. Unique molecular identifiers were used in preparing the TCRbeta library. Using its own MiXCR run on the PCR reads, TCRdb lists one record per CDR3 protein. This sample has approximately 430,000 distinct CDR3 sequences, with roughly 16% found just once. These data belong to a study of T-cell reconstitution after alpha-beta-depleted transplantation in children. V lost 2 bases to trimming and J lost 2 bases, with 8 bases between them. This CDR3 region has 14 residues. The V gene's germline CDR1 is SGHAT and CDR2 FQNNGV. The sample was PBMCs, mostly from graft donor cells, taken 360 days after TCRalphabeta/CD19-depleted stem cell transplant. The TCR sequence derives from a boy in the first two years of life who had a stem cell transplant for Wiskott-Aldrich syndrome, so the T cells may come from the graft donor. The chain joins TRBV11-2 to TRBJ2-3; perhaps TRBD2 as D (6 bases). The CDR3 sequence: CASSLLAATDTQYF. The CDR3 DNA reads as TGTGCCAGCAGCTTATTAGCGGCCACAGATACGCAGTATTTT.